Detailed here is one T cell receptor beta chain. Newly diagnosed hyperthyroidism patients aged 18 to 65 years had disease lasting under 2 months. The source of the PBMCs was more than 9.5 ml of fresh peripheral blood. This specimen comes from a study of T cells in Graves' hyperthyroidism and ophthalmopathy. The CDR3 regions of TCR beta were amplified from RNA transcripts. An initial round of RT-PCR targeting the TCR CDR3 relied on the HTBI primer set. TCRdb independently ran MiXCR on the multiplex PCR reads; one entry per CDR3 protein. The sample shows about 420,000 distinct CDR3 sequences, about 15% of them seen only once. The CDR3 spans 15 residues. J gave up 7 bases and V 4 bases, and 8 bases lay outside the gene matches. The germline V gene has CDR1 MDHEN and CDR2 SYDVKM.

This sequence originates from a woman under 30 with Graves' hyperthyroidism. The chain has TRBV28 and TRBJ2-1; the match to TRBD2 covers 9 bases. The sequencing sample was made of blood. The CDR3 bases are TGTGCCAGCAGTTCCCCCGGGACTAGCAAGAATGAGCAGTTCTTC. This gives the protein CASSSPGTSKNEQFF.